This TCR beta chain originates from a study of Ad26.COV2.S vaccination and SARS-CoV-2 variants. The wider study: Donor was in the COV1001 Ad26.COV2.S trial arm. Into the muscle, Ad26.COV2.S was dosed once or twice, 56 days apart.

The CDR3 spans 11 residues. V shed 6 bases and J shed 5 bases, with 6 bases lying between them. Germline CDR1 and CDR2: MNHEY and SVGAGI. This clone was seen once. What it recognizes is unknown. The sample's treatment: 15 to 20 received Ad26.COV2.S at low or high dose, single or two shots; roughly five received placebo; per-sample allocation not given. Specimen acquisition occurred on day 63 following the initial vaccine or placebo injection. An Ad26 vector was used to express Wuhan-strain SARS-CoV-2 spike as the vaccine. Assay used: immunoSEQ multiplex PCR; TCRdb lists only in-frame clones, some missing. Among 350,000 to 500,000 clones, 88% were seen once, and the ten largest hold less than 4.5%. Study findings and constraints: Marked by substantial breadth, spike-specific CD8+ and CD4+ T cell responses were reportedly seen after vaccination.

The genes are TRBV6-5 and TRBJ2-3; the D is unclear. This TCR derives from a person between 18 and 65 years old who received the Ad26.COV2.S COVID-19 vaccine or a placebo. The specimen was peripheral blood, collected in a trial of Ad26.COV2.S vaccine versus placebo. CDR3 DNA sequence: TGTGCCAGCAGCAAGGTAGATACGCAGTATTTT. This sequence encodes CASSKVDTQYF.